Following are 22 T cell receptor beta chains from one sample sequenced in a study of blood T cell repertoires in COVID-19. Clones were read by immunoSEQ multiplex PCR, and TCRdb kept only the in-frame ones, dropping some. The sample comprises 120,000 to 150,000 clones, approximately 80% of which are singletons, and about 40% rests with the top ten. The specimen was peripheral blood. The receptors were sampled from a human donor in a cohort sampled during active COVID-19.

J is TRBJ1-1 and V is TRBV7-9; possibly TRBD1 for D (5 bases). Between the trimmed V and J ends, which lost 1 base and 7 bases, there was a span of 13 bases. CDR3 length: 14 amino acids. The germline gives CDR1 SEHNR, CDR2 FQNEAQ (reference sequence). Here the CDR3 reads CASSLEAGSSEAFF. The CDR3 DNA follows: TGTGCCAGCAGCTTAGAGGCAGGGTCCAGTGAAGCTTTCTTT. The whole variable domain, filled in from reference TRBV7-9 and TRBJ1-1, reads DTGVSQNPRHKITKRGQNVTFRCDPISEHNRLYWYRQTLGQGPEFLTYFQNEAQLEKSRLLSDRFSAERPKGSFSTLEIQRTEQGDSAMYLCASSLEAGSSEAFFGQGTRLTVV.

The rearrangement joins TRBV18 to TRBJ1-4; a weak D match, TRBD1 (5 bases). Trimming removed 0 bases at V and 1 base at J, with 15 bases between. This CDR3 region has 18 residues. Germline CDR1 reads KGHSH; CDR2 reads LQKENI. CDR3 DNA: TGTGCCAGCTCACCACCCCAGCCTAGACAGCGAACTAATGAAAAACTGTTTTTT. Amino acid sequence: CASSPPQPRQRTNEKLFF.

The V gene is TRBV11-2, the J gene TRBJ1-2; D is perhaps TRBD1 (5 bases). Germline V gene sequence: CDR1 SGHAT, CDR2 FQNNGV. The CDR3 consists of 13 residues. V lost 5 bases to trimming and J lost 2 bases, with 9 bases between them. Written as DNA, the CDR3 is TGTGCCAGCAGCATGGGGCGAAACTATGGCTACACCTTC. This codes for CASSMGRNYGYTF. Variable domain in full (rest from reference TRBV11-2 and TRBJ1-2): EAGVAQSPRYKIIEKRQSVAFWCNPISGHATLYWYQQILGQGPKLLIQFQNNGVVDDSQLPKDRFSAERLKGVDSTLKIQPAKLEDSAVYLCASSMGRNYGYTFGSGTRLTVV.

V is TRBV5-1 and J is TRBJ1-3, with a possible D match to TRBD1 (5 bases). CDR3 length: 14 residues. Germline V gives CDR1 SGHRS, CDR2 YFSETQ. Trimming took off 6 bases at V and 0 bases at J, with 10 bases between the two ends. CDR3 region: CASTKGNSGNTIYF. CDR3 coding DNA: TGCGCCAGCACCAAGGGGAACTCTGGAAACACCATATATTTT.

This chain connects TRBV5-4 to TRBJ1-2, with TRBD1 identical over 8 bases. CDR1 and CDR2 from the germline V gene are SGHNT and YYREEE (reference sequence). CDR3 length: 14 amino acids. V was clipped by 4 bases and J by 7 bases; unmatched bases: 9. This CDR3 is CASSPGQGEFGYTF. In DNA, the CDR3 is TGTGCCAGCAGCCCCGGACAGGGCGAGTTTGGCTACACCTTC.

J is TRBJ1-3 and V is TRBV7-8, with D possibly being TRBD1 (5 bases). This CDR3 is built from 14 residues. Trimming pared 3 bases from V and 2 bases from J, leaving 8 bases between. The germline V gene has CDR1 SGHVS and CDR2 FQNEAQ. CDR3 residues: CASSLTRAGNTIYF. CDR3 coding DNA: TGTGCCAGCAGCTTGACCAGGGCTGGAAACACCATATATTTT.

J is TRBJ1-2 and V is TRBV4-3; tentative D call: TRBD1 (6 bases). The CDR3 is 15 residues long. Looked up from germline, CDR1 is LGHNA and CDR2 is YSLEER. The V end was cut by 0 bases, the J end by 4 bases, with 12 bases between. The CDR3 region is CASSQDPGATYGYTF. CDR3 bases: TGCGCCAGCAGCCAAGATCCAGGGGCCACCTATGGCTACACCTTC.

The genes are TRBV30 and TRBJ2-5; TRBD2 aligns across 13 bases. CDR3 length: 16 amino acids. CDR1 and CDR2 from the germline V gene are GTSNPN and SVGIG (reference sequence). Germline trimming cut 1 base from V and 5 bases from J; bases unmatched to any gene: 7. DNA for the CDR3: TGTGCCTGGAGTGCTGGACTAGCGGGGGCTGGGGAGACCCAGTACTTC. Translated: CAWSAGLAGAGETQYF.

This clone appeared once. The chain uses TRBV14 and TRBJ2-2; TRBD1 matches at 7 bases. This CDR3 is 14 amino acids long. J gave up 1 base and V 4 bases, and 0 bases lay outside the gene matches. CDR1 is SGHDN and CDR2 is FVKESK in the germline V gene. CDR3 DNA: TGTGCCAGCAGCCGACAGGGGAACACCGGGGAGCTGTTTTTT. Residues: CASSRQGNTGELFF.

The V call is TRBV4-3, the J call TRBJ1-5; TRBD1 aligns across 7 bases. The junction had 11 bases not matched to a gene; V was cut back by 0 bases and J by 6 bases. The germline V gene has CDR1 LGHNA and CDR2 YSLEER. The CDR3 totals 17 residues. The CDR3 DNA follows: TGCGCCAGCAGCCAAGATGTTGACAGGGCGGGAGGTCAGCCCCAGCATTTT. This translates into CASSQDVDRAGGQPQHF.

The chain combines TRBV7-2 with TRBJ2-7; TRBD2 matches at 10 bases. Per the germline V gene, CDR1 is SGHTA and CDR2 is FQGNSA. Losses at the gene ends were 1 base for V and 5 bases for J; bases not matched to a gene: 8. This CDR3 is 16 amino acids long. In DNA, the CDR3 is TGTGCCAGCAGCTTAGGACTAGCGGGCCTAGTGGACGAGCAGTACTTC. The encoded protein is CASSLGLAGLVDEQYF. The entire variable domain, with the rest obtained from reference TRBV7-2 and TRBJ2-7, is as follows: GAGVSQSPSNKVTEKGKDVELRCDPISGHTALYWYRQSLGQGLEFLIYFQGNSAPDKSGLPSDRFSAERTGGSVSTLTIQRTQQEDSAVYLCASSLGLAGLVDEQYFGPGTRLTVT.

This chain uses TRBV4-3 with TRBJ1-6; D is unresolved. Trimming left V 4 bases short and J 9 bases short, with 22 bases between. The length of the CDR3 is 17 residues. Per the germline V gene, CDR1 is LGHNA and CDR2 is YSLEER. The CDR3 region is CASSPNRGSGTGSPLHF. The CDR3 DNA reads TGCGCCAGCAGCCCAAATCGCGGATCCGGAACGGGTTCACCCCTCCACTTT.

The gene calls are TRBV19 and TRBJ2-5; 9 bases are a match to TRBD1. V lost 3 bases and J lost 1; bases outside the gene matches: 6. CDR1 LNHDA and CDR2 SQIVND come from the germline V gene (reference sequence). This CDR3 contains 16 residues. CDR3 protein: CASSILWDRVQETQYF. The CDR3 DNA reads TGTGCCAGTAGTATTTTATGGGACAGGGTCCAAGAGACCCAGTACTTC.

In the case of this clone: Since a much larger clone is just one base distant, this may be a read error. This chain links TRBV5-8 with TRBJ1-2; perhaps TRBD1 as D (5 bases). This CDR3 comprises 12 residues. V was cut by 1 base and J by 4 bases, with 5 bases left in between. Germline V CDR1 and CDR2: SGHTS, YDEGEE. DNA for the CDR3: TGTGCCAGCAGCTTGACAGGCTATGGCTACACCTTC. It is translated as CASSLTGYGYTF. Looking up the rest from reference TRBV5-8 and TRBJ1-2 gives the full variable domain: EAGVTQSPTHLIKTRGQQATLRCSPISGHTSVYWYQQALGLGLQFLLWYDEGEERNRGNFPPRFSGRQFPNYSSELNVNALELEDSALYLCASSLTGYGYTFGSGTRLTVV.

The chain uses TRBV11-2 and TRBJ2-7; possible D gene TRBD2, 6 bases. The V gene's germline CDR1 is SGHAT and CDR2 FQNNGV. CDR3 length: 14 amino acids. V was cut by 7 bases and J by 2 bases, with 15 bases left in between. The CDR3 sequence: CASTEGGGPYEQYF. In DNA form, the CDR3 reads TGTGCCAGCACCGAGGGTGGAGGGCCCTACGAGCAGTACTTC.

This chain uses TRBV6-5 with TRBJ2-5, with D perhaps matching TRBD2 (5 bases). Germline V gene data show CDR1 as MNHEY and CDR2 as SVGAGI. Trimming pared 7 bases from V and 2 bases from J, leaving 17 bases between. CDR3 size: 15 residues. CDR3 in amino acids: CASTRGWERQETQYF. DNA for the CDR3: TGTGCCAGCACTCGGGGTTGGGAGAGGCAAGAGACCCAGTACTTC.

The CDR3 region is CATGSGEGWGYTF. Written as DNA, the CDR3 is TGTGCCACCGGTTCTGGAGAGGGCTGGGGCTACACCTTC. The chain joins TRBV6-5 to TRBJ1-2, with unresolved D. This CDR3 has 13 amino acids. Trimming pared 10 bases from V and 8 bases from J, leaving 20 bases between. The germline V gene encodes CDR1 MNHEY and CDR2 SVGAGI.

The rearrangement uses TRBV6-2 or TRBV6-3 and TRBJ2-7; 14 positions agree with TRBD2. Germline V lookup: CDR1 MNHEY, CDR2 SVGEGT. The CDR3 length is 20 residues. V gave up 6 bases and J gave up 3 bases; unmatched junction bases: 19. Here the CDR3 reads CASSSLGLAGGPRTNYEQYF. In DNA, the CDR3 is TGTGCCAGCAGCAGCCTCGGACTAGCGGGGGGACCCAGAACTAACTACGAGCAGTACTTC.

The rearrangement joins TRBV28 to TRBJ1-2; TRBD1 might be the D (5 bases). The V gene's germline CDR1 is MDHEN and CDR2 SYDVKM. Trimming left V 2 bases short and J 6 bases short, with 13 bases between. This CDR3 is 14 amino acids long. CDR3 amino acids: CASSLRAGGDGYTF. The CDR3, as DNA: TGTGCCAGCAGTTTAAGAGCGGGGGGGGATGGCTACACCTTC.

This chain links TRBV9 with TRBJ2-7; D is undetermined. Germline CDR1 and CDR2: SGDLS and YYNGEE. The V and J ends lost 0 bases and 4 bases respectively, with 8 bases between them. This CDR3 contains 13 residues. CDR3 nucleotides: TGTGCCAGCAGCGTAGGTCTCGGGTACGAGCAGTACTTC. It is translated as CASSVGLGYEQYF.

The rearrangement links TRBV5-8 to TRBJ1-5; a weak D match, TRBD1 (6 bases). V shed 3 bases and J shed 2 bases, with 12 bases lying between them. The CDR3 length is 15 residues. The germline V gene encodes CDR1 SGHTS and CDR2 YDEGEE. The CDR3 sequence: CASSWTVSGNQPQHF. The CDR3 DNA reads as TGTGCCAGCAGCTGGACAGTCTCGGGCAATCAGCCCCAGCATTTT.

CDR3 loop: CASSLRFGTANSPLHF. The CDR3 coding sequence is TGTGCCAGCAGTTTAAGGTTCGGGACAGCTAATTCACCCCTCCACTTT. The chain combines TRBV27 with TRBJ1-6; 7 bases fit TRBD1. Germline lookup yields CDR1 MNHEY and CDR2 SMNVEV (reference sequence). V lost 2 bases to trimming and J lost 6 bases; unmatched junction nucleotides: 7. The CDR3 is made up of 16 amino acids.